Listed here are 5 T cell receptor beta chains from one sample, sequenced in a study of T-cell memory formation after mild COVID-19. TCRdb re-called the 5' RACE reads with MiXCR, one entry per CDR3 protein. The sample comprises 350,000 to 450,000 distinct CDR3 sequences, 13% to 15% of which are singletons, and 20% to 25% rests with the top ten. Sequencing was performed on PBMCs or a T cell subset sorted from them (not recorded which). These receptors originate from a man aged 18 to 30 who had mild COVID-19 (a few samples of this study predate the infection). Cell type and time point are not known.

There are many counts of this clonotype. This chain uses TRBV28 with TRBJ2-5, with TRBD1 matching 10 bases. The CDR3 contains 16 residues. Germline V gives CDR1 MDHEN, CDR2 SYDVKM. The J segment lost 2 bases and the V segment lost 5 bases, leaving 8 bases of the junction unmatched. The CDR3 spells CASSRDRGNLQETQYF. CDR3 DNA sequence: TGTGCCAGCAGTCGGGACAGGGGAAACCTACAAGAGACCCAGTACTTC.

This clonotype was seen a handful of times. V gene TRBV10-2 combines with J gene TRBJ2-3; either TRBD1 or TRBD2 may supply D (5 bases each). Germline lookup yields CDR1 WSHSY and CDR2 SAAADI. There are 11 residues in the CDR3. The V end was cut by 7 bases, the J end by 9 bases, with 11 bases between. The CDR3 DNA is TGCGCCAGCACGGCCGGGGACACGCAGTATTTT. Protein product: CASTAGDTQYF.

This clonotype was seen more than once but under ten times. The V and J genes are TRBV20-1 and TRBJ1-4, with D perhaps matching TRBD1 (6 bases). Germline V gene lookup returns CDR1 DFQATT and CDR2 SNEGSKA (reference sequence). V dropped 3 bases and J dropped 8 bases, with 16 bases sitting between them. This CDR3 has 14 amino acids. The chain's CDR3 is CSASFPNQGEKLFF. The DNA of the CDR3 is TGCAGTGCTAGCTTCCCTAACCAGGGGGAAAAACTGTTTTTT.

This clonotype has a handful of counts. The genes are TRBV12-3 or TRBV12-4 and TRBJ2-1; D assignment may be TRBD1 or TRBD2 (5 bases each). Between the trimmed V and J ends, which lost 6 bases and 4 bases, there was a span of 16 bases. The length of the CDR3 is 15 residues. As DNA, the CDR3 is TGTGCCAGCAGCCCGGGACCGAGTACTTACAATGAGCAGTTCTTC. Amino acids: CASSPGPSTYNEQFF.

The rearrangement links TRBV5-6 to TRBJ2-1; maybe TRBD2 (6 bases). The CDR3 has 16 residues. CDR1 is SGHDT and CDR2 is YYEEEE in the germline V gene. V dropped 4 bases and J dropped 7 bases, with 21 bases sitting between them. The CDR3 region is CASSLNYGTHQNEQFF. The CDR3 DNA reads TGTGCCAGCAGCCTGAACTACGGGACTCACCAAAATGAGCAGTTCTTC.